This T cell receptor (beta chain) was recorded in a study of neoadjuvant anti-PD-1 for oral cavity cancer. Study as a whole: Patients mostly received three to four biweekly nivolumab doses at 3 mg/kg before surgery. Around day 43, patients without progression received a fourth nivolumab dose before surgery.

The sample holds a few counts of this clone. One end of the junction varies from germline; a read error may be responsible. Blood cells were analyzed directly, without culture or expansion. The CDR3 is made up of 13 amino acids. Germline V gene lookup returns CDR1 SGHDN and CDR2 FVKESK. TCRdb's copy holds only in-frame clones and misses some; the assay was immunoSEQ multiplex PCR. The sample comprises 14,000 or so clones, less than 80% of which are singletons, and approximately 2.9% rests with the top ten. The input for sequencing was PBMCs, taken before nivolumab (anti-PD-1) treatment. J is TRBJ1-3 and V is TRBV14, with no clear D. The sequence derives from a person aged 40 to 85 with oral cavity squamous cell carcinoma. As DNA, the CDR3 is TGTGCCAGCAACCAAGTTGGGGTAAACACCATATATTTT. Encoded protein: CASNQVGVNTIYF.